Listed below are T cell receptor beta chains from one sample, sequenced in a study of radiotherapy plus CTLA-4 blockade in lung cancer. Method: immunoSEQ multiplex PCR; TCRdb's copy keeps in-frame clones and lacks some. This sample has around 80,000 clones; less than 85% occur once, and the top ten carry 9.5% to 10%. The material sequenced was peripheral blood, taken from a patient treated with radiotherapy plus ipilimumab. The source of these receptors is a human donor with non-small cell lung cancer whose response to radiotherapy plus ipilimumab could not be evaluated. Each CDR3 is given with its conserved first and last residue. D genes are given only for firm matches. The size of a clone is reported for some rows only, either as once, few or many, or as a class for expanded clones.

V gene	J gene	D gene	clone size	CDR3 protein	CDR3 DNA
TRBV20-1	TRBJ1-1	-	-	CSGTGPEAFF	TGCAGTGGTACAGGGCCTGAAGCTTTCTTT
TRBV7-6	TRBJ2-7	-	-	CASSSLPGVGHEQYF	TGTGCCAGCAGCTCCCTCCCGGGGGTAGGCCACGAGCAGTACTTC
TRBV11-2	TRBJ2-7	-	-	CASSSLVKTYEQYF	TGTGCCAGCAGCTCACTCGTGAAGACCTACGAGCAGTACTTC
TRBV6-5	TRBJ1-2	TRBD1	-	CASSYLRTGGSYGYTF	TGTGCCAGCAGTTACTTAAGGACAGGGGGGAGCTATGGCTACACCTTC
TRBV9	TRBJ1-1	TRBD1	medium-sized	CASSEGQGYTEAFF	TGTGCCAGCAGCGAGGGACAGGGGTACACTGAAGCTTTCTTT
TRBV9	TRBJ2-7	-	-	CASSVGGGTYEQYF	TGTGCCAGCAGCGTAGGGGGCGGGACCTACGAGCAGTACTTC
TRBV23-1	TRBJ2-7	-	-	CASSQCGQEWTREQYF	TGCGCCAGCAGTCAGTGCGGGCAGGAATGGACTCGCGAGCAGTACTTC
TRBV21-1	TRBJ1-6	-	-	CASSKRTGLDSPLHF	TGTGCCAGCAGCAAGCGAACAGGGTTGGATTCACCCCTCCACTTT
TRBV19	TRBJ1-1	TRBD1	-	CARQLREGAVNTEAFF	TGTGCCCGACAGTTGCGGGAGGGGGCGGTGAACACTGAAGCTTTCTTT
TRBV25-1	TRBJ2-1	-	-	CASSDALGGGTYNEQFF	TGTGCCAGCAGTGACGCCCTGGGAGGGGGTACCTACAATGAGCAGTTCTTC
TRBV4-3	TRBJ2-3	-	-	CASSQDVGGSGTDTQYF	TGCGCCAGCAGCCAAGATGTAGGAGGCTCGGGCACAGATACGCAGTATTTT
TRBV28	TRBJ2-3	TRBD2	-	CASSLWSVSGGNMDTQYF	TGTGCCAGCAGTTTATGGAGTGTATCGGGGGGGAATATGGATACGCAGTATTTT
TRBV4-2	TRBJ1-2	-	-	CASSHLDGEGGYTF	TGTGCCAGCAGCCATTTAGACGGGGAGGGAGGCTACACCTTC
TRBV2	TRBJ1-5	TRBD1	-	CASMIQGAGQPQHF	TGTGCCAGCATGATACAGGGGGCAGGTCAGCCCCAGCATTTT
TRBV19	TRBJ2-3	-	-	CASSIVTRFTDTQYF	TGTGCCAGTAGTATAGTGACTAGATTCACAGATACGCAATATTTT
TRBV29-1	TRBJ1-2	-	-	CSVEGGGYGYTF	TGCAGCGTTGAGGGGGGGGGCTATGGCTACACCTTC
TRBV6-4	TRBJ1-1	-	few	CASSDSNGEAFF	TGTGCCAGCAGTGACTCGAACGGGGAAGCTTTCTTT
TRBV28	TRBJ2-2	TRBD1	-	CASSLYGRVGQPNTGELFF	TGTGCCAGCAGTTTATACGGTCGTGTGGGACAGCCGAACACCGGGGAGCTGTTTTTT
TRBV7-3	TRBJ1-1	TRBD1	few	CASSPHGQGEAFF	TGTGCCAGCAGCCCACATGGACAGGGCGAAGCTTTCTTT
TRBV6-6	TRBJ1-6	TRBD1	few	CASSYSGTGDSPLHF	TGTGCCAGCAGTTACTCCGGGACAGGAGATTCACCCCTCCACTTT
TRBV5-1	TRBJ2-2	-	-	CASSLDTTNTGELFF	TGCGCCAGCAGCTTGGACACCACGAACACCGGGGAGCTGTTTTTT
TRBV19	TRBJ1-1	-	-	CASSIFTGTEAFF	TGTGCCAGTAGTATATTCACGGGGACTGAAGCTTTCTTT
TRBV15	TRBJ2-7	-	once	CATSRVSPLTGSSYEQYF	TGTGCCACCAGCAGAGTGTCCCCTCTTACAGGGAGCTCCTACGAGCAGTACTTC
TRBV11-2	TRBJ2-3	TRBD2	-	CASSSSLGGTADTQYF	TGTGCCAGCAGCTCGAGTTTGGGGGGGACGGCAGATACGCAGTATTTT
TRBV16	TRBJ1-5	TRBD1	few	CASSPLFRTGARQPQHF	TGTGCCAGCAGCCCCCTCTTTAGGACAGGGGCACGGCAGCCCCAGCATTTT
TRBV7-9	TRBJ2-4	TRBD2	few	CASSFAALSGSGDIQYF	TGTGCCAGCAGCTTCGCAGCCCTTAGCGGGAGTGGAGACATTCAGTACTTC
TRBV5-1	TRBJ2-5	TRBD1	-	CASSLPGQGGGTQYF	TGCGCCAGCAGCTTACCGGGACAGGGAGGGGGGACCCAGTACTTC
TRBV14	TRBJ1-1	-	-	CASSPTGGMNTEAFF	TGTGCCAGCAGCCCCACGGGGGGTATGAACACTGAAGCTTTCTTT
TRBV6-6	TRBJ1-5	-	-	CASSTRTQPQHF	TGTGCCAGCAGTACCCGGACACAGCCCCAGCATTTT
TRBV12-5	TRBJ2-5	TRBD2	-	CASGGGTSLETQYF	TGTGCTAGTGGGGGCGGGACTAGTCTAGAGACCCAGTACTTC
TRBV5-5	TRBJ1-1	TRBD1	-	CASSVDRGGLMNTEAFF	TGTGCCAGCAGCGTGGACAGGGGTGGTCTCATGAACACTGAAGCTTTCTTT
TRBV5-1	TRBJ1-5	TRBD1	-	CASSAGTADQPQHF	TGCGCCAGCAGCGCAGGGACAGCCGATCAGCCCCAGCATTTT
TRBV6-5	TRBJ1-3	-	-	CASRASGNTIYF	TGTGCCAGCAGGGCCTCTGGAAACACCATATATTTT
TRBV18	TRBJ2-1	TRBD2	few	CASSLRLAGADHEQFF	TGTGCCAGCTCACTACGACTAGCGGGAGCGGATCATGAGCAGTTCTTC
TRBV19	TRBJ1-2	TRBD1	once	CASSRTGGNRGYTF	TGTGCCAGTAGCCGGACAGGGGGCAACAGGGGCTACACCTTC
TRBV5-1	TRBJ1-3	TRBD1	few	CASSYSGQGNTIYF	TGCGCCAGCAGTTACTCGGGACAGGGAAACACCATATATTTT
TRBV5-1	TRBJ2-3	TRBD2	-	CASSLDGTSGTDTQYF	TGCGCCAGCAGCTTGGACGGGACTAGCGGCACAGATACGCAGTATTTT
TRBV9	TRBJ1-2	-	few	CASSQGAGLYYGYTF	TGTGCCAGCAGCCAAGGGGCAGGGCTGTACTATGGCTACACCTTC
TRBV5-5	TRBJ1-4	-	few	CASSLEGAPTNEKLFF	TGTGCCAGCAGCTTGGAGGGAGCTCCAACTAATGAAAAACTGTTTTTT
TRBV19	TRBJ1-2	-	-	CASSADRFRGNYGYTF	TGTGCCAGTAGCGCCGACAGATTTAGGGGTAACTATGGCTACACCTTC
TRBV7-2	TRBJ2-1	TRBD2	-	CASSVPGLAEQFF	TGTGCCAGCAGCGTCCCGGGACTAGCGGAGCAGTTCTTC
TRBV15	TRBJ1-1	TRBD1	-	CATSRPSGTVNTEAFF	TGTGCCACCAGCAGGCCATCCGGGACAGTCAACACTGAAGCTTTCTTT
TRBV6-6	TRBJ2-3	TRBD2	once	CASSPSTSGGSQYF	TGTGCCAGCAGTCCTTCGACTAGCGGGGGCTCGCAGTATTTT
TRBV27	TRBJ2-1	TRBD1	-	CASSFSGQGKDNEQFF	TGTGCCAGCAGTTTCTCTGGACAGGGGAAAGACAATGAGCAGTTCTTC
TRBV7-6	TRBJ2-5	-	-	CASSLDLRTTEGQETQYF	TGTGCCAGCAGCTTAGACTTGCGCACAACGGAGGGCCAAGAGACCCAGTACTTC
TRBV19	TRBJ1-1	TRBD1	-	CASSRARDRGLSTEAFF	TGTGCCAGTAGTAGAGCCCGGGACAGGGGGCTGAGTACTGAAGCTTTCTTT
TRBV19	TRBJ2-4	-	-	CASRAPGEAKNIQYF	TGTGCCAGTAGGGCCCCGGGGGAAGCCAAAAACATTCAGTACTTC
TRBV28	TRBJ1-1	-	-	CASKSTGLNTEAFF	TGTGCCAGCAAATCGACAGGACTGAACACTGAAGCTTTCTTT
TRBV7-9	TRBJ1-3	-	many	CASSSDTFGNTIYF	TGTGCCAGCAGCTCGGACACCTTCGGGAACACCATATATTTT
TRBV2	TRBJ2-7	-	-	CASMEQSYEQYF	TGTGCCAGCATGGAGCAATCCTACGAGCAGTACTTC
TRBV4-2	TRBJ2-5	TRBD2	-	CASSQDRKRGEETQYF	TGTGCCAGCAGCCAAGATCGAAAGCGGGGGGAAGAGACCCAGTACTTC
TRBV11-2	TRBJ2-7	-	-	CASSQLRPGEQYF	TGTGCCAGCAGCCAGTTACGGCCAGGCGAGCAGTACTTC